This T cell receptor beta chain was found in a study of T-cell reconstitution after alpha-beta-depleted transplantation in children. Findings and limits, study-wide: A year had passed since transplant, and T-cell counts and diversity by then came mostly from newly produced T cells. Approximately two months post-transplant, alpha-beta T cells reportedly originated from several hundred expanded graft clones.

Deletions cut 1 base from V and 5 bases from J, with 11 bases between. The CDR3 sequence is 15 residues long. Unique molecular identifiers were incorporated when the TCRbeta library was constructed. TCRdb reprocessed the PCR reads with MiXCR, giving one entry per CDR3 protein. The table has around 600,000 distinct CDR3 sequences, roughly 23% seen once. This clonotype was detected a few times. Its matching antigen is unknown. The origin of this receptor is a boy under two years old who had a stem cell transplant for acute myeloid leukemia, so the T cells may come from the graft donor. The chain couples TRBV12-3 or TRBV12-4 to TRBJ2-2; no definite D call. The sample consisted of PBMCs, mostly from graft donor cells, taken 360 days after TCRalphabeta/CD19-depleted stem cell transplant. The CDR3 spells CASSLDPLYTGELFF. CDR3 sequence (DNA): TGTGCCAGCAGTTTAGACCCCCTTTATACCGGGGAGCTGTTTTTT.